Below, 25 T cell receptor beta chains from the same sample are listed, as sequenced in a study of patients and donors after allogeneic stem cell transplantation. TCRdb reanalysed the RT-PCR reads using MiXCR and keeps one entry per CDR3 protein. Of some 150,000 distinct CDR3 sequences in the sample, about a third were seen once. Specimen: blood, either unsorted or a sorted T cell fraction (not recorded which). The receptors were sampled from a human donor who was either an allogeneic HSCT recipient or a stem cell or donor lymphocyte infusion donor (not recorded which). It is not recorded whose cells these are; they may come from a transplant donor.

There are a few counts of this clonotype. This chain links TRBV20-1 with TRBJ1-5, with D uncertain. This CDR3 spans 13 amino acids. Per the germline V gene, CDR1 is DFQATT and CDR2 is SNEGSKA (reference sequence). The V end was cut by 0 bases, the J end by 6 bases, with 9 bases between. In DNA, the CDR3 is TGCAGTGCTAGAGAGCGGCAGACTCAGCCCCAGCATTTT. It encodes CSARERQTQPQHF.

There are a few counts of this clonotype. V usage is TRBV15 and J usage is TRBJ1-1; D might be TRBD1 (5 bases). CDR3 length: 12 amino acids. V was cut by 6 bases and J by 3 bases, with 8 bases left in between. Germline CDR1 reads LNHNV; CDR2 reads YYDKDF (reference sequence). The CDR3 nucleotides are TGTGCCACCAGGGTAGGGGACACTGAAGCTTTCTTT. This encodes CATRVGDTEAFF.

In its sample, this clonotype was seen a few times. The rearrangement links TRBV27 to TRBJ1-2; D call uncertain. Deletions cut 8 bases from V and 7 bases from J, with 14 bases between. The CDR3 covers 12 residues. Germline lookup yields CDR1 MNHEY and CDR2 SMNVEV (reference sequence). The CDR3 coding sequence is TGTGCCAGCGGGTACCGGATCCCTGGCTACACCTTC. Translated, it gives CASGYRIPGYTF.

As DNA, the CDR3 is TGCAGTGCTAGAGACACAGATACGCAGTATTTT. This gives the protein CSARDTDTQYF. The chain recombines TRBV20-1 with TRBJ2-3; D unresolved. The germline CDR1 and CDR2 sequences are DFQATT and SNEGSKA (reference sequence). Trimming removed 0 bases from V and 2 bases from J, with 0 bases in between. This CDR3 is 11 amino acids long.

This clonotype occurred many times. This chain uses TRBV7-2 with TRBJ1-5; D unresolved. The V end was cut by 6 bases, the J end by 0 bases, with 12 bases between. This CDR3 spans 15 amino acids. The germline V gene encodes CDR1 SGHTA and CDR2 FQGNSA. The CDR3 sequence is CASSPDGNSNQPQHF. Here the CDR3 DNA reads TGTGCCAGCAGTCCGGACGGTAATAGCAATCAGCCCCAGCATTTT.

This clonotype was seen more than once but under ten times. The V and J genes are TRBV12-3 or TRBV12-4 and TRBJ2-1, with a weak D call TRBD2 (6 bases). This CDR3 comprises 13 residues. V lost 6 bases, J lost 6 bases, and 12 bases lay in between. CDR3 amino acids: CASSPGLFNEQFF. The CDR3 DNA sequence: TGTGCCAGCAGCCCGGGACTTTTCAATGAGCAGTTCTTC.

CDR3 sequence reads: CASSLGGAYTDTQYF. CDR3 DNA: TGTGCCAGCAGTTTAGGGGGGGCCTACACAGATACGCAGTATTTT. The J gene is TRBJ2-3, the V gene TRBV12-3 or TRBV12-4; D is tentatively TRBD1 or TRBD2 (6 bases each). The CDR3 consists of 15 residues. The V and J ends lost 1 base and 2 bases respectively, with 10 bases between them.

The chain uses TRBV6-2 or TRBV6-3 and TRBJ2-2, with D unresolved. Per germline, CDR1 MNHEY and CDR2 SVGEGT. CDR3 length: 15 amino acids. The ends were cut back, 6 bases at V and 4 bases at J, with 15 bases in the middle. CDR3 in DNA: TGTGCCAGCAGAAGCATGGGGTTTTCCACCGGGGAGCTGTTTTTT. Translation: CASRSMGFSTGELFF.

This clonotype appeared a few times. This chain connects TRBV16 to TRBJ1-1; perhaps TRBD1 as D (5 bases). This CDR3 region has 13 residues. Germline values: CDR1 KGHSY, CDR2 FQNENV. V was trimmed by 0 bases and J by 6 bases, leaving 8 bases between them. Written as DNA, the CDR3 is TGTGCCAGCAGCCAATCGAGAGGGGCTGAAGCTTTCTTT. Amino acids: CASSQSRGAEAFF.

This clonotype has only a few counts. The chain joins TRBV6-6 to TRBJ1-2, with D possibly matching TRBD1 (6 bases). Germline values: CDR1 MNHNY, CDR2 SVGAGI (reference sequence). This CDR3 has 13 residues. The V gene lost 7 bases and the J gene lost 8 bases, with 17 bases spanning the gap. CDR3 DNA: TGTGCCAGCACCATAACAGGGTCGGGAGGCTACACCTTC. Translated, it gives CASTITGSGGYTF.

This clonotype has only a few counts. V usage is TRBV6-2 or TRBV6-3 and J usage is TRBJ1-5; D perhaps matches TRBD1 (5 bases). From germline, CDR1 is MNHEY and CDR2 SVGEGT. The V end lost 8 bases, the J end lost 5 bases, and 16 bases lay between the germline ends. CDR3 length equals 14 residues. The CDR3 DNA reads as TGTGCCAGCTGGTCCATCCTGGGACATCAGCCCCAGCATTTT. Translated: CASWSILGHQPQHF.

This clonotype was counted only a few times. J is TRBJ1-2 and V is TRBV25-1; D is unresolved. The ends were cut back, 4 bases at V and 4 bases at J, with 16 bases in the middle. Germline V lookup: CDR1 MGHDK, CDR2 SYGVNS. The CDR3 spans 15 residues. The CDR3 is CASSGTATALYGYTF. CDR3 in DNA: TGTGCCAGCAGTGGAACAGCCACTGCGCTCTATGGCTACACCTTC.

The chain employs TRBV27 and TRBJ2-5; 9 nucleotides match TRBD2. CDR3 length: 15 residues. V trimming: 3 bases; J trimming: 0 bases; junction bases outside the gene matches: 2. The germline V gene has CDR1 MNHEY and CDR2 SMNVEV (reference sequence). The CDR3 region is CASSFGLAHQETQYF. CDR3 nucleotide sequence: TGTGCCAGCAGTTTTGGACTAGCGCACCAAGAGACCCAGTACTTC.

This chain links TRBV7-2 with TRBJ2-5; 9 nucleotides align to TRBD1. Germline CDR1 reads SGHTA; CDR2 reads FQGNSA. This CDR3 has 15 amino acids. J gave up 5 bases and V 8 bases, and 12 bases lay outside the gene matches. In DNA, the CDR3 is TGTGCCAGCCGGGCCGGGACAGGGAGTTTTGAGACCCAGTACTTC. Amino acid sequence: CASRAGTGSFETQYF.

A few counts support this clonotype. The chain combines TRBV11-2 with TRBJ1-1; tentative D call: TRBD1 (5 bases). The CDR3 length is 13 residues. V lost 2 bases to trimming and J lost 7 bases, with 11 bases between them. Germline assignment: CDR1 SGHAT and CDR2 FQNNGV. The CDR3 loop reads CASSLQGRDEAFF. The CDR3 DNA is TGTGCCAGCAGCTTACAGGGTCGAGATGAAGCTTTCTTT.

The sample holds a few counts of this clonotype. CDR3 residues: CSAGAAASPLHF. CDR3 coding DNA: TGCAGTGCTGGGGCCGCAGCCTCACCCCTCCACTTT. This chain connects TRBV20-1 to TRBJ1-6, with D perhaps TRBD1 (5 bases). The CDR3 spans 12 residues. From germline, CDR1 is DFQATT and CDR2 SNEGSKA (reference sequence). Deletions cut 5 bases from V and 10 bases from J, with 12 bases between.

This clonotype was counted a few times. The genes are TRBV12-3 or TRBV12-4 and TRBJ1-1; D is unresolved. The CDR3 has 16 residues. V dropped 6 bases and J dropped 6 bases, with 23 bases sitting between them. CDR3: CASSRWTGRVTPEAFF. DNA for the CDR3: TGTGCCAGCAGCCGTTGGACGGGGAGGGTGACCCCTGAAGCTTTCTTT.

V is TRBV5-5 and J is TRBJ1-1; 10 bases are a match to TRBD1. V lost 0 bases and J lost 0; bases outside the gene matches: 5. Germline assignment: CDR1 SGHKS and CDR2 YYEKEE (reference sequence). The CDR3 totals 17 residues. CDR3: CASSLAPDRGMNTEAFF. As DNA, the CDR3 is TGTGCCAGCAGCTTGGCCCCGGACAGGGGGATGAACACTGAAGCTTTCTTT.

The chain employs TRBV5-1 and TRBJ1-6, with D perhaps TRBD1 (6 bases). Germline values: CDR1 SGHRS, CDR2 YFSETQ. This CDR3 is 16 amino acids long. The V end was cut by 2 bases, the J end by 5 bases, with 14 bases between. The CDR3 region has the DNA TGCGCCAGCAGCTTCTCGATTGGACAGAATAATTCACCCCTCCACTTT. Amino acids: CASSFSIGQNNSPLHF.

Here the CDR3 DNA reads TGTGCCAGCAGTTTTGGGAGGAATCTCGAGCAGTACTTC. This sequence encodes CASSFGRNLEQYF. The chain uses TRBV27 and TRBJ2-7, with D possibly being TRBD2 (6 bases). Trimming removed 3 bases at V and 6 bases at J, with 12 bases between. Germline CDR1 reads MNHEY; CDR2 reads SMNVEV (reference sequence). The CDR3 is made up of 13 amino acids.

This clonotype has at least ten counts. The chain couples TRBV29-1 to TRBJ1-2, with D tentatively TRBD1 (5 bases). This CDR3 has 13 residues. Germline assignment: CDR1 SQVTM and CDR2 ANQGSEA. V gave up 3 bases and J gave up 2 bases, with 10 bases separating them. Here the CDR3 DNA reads TGCAGCGTTGAGAGGGGCAGGAACTATGGCTACACCTTC. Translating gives CSVERGRNYGYTF.

CDR3 bases: TGTGCCAGCAGAAGCGGACAGGGGACCCGTACGCAGTTCTTC. Encoded protein: CASRSGQGTRTQFF. The rearrangement links TRBV12-3 or TRBV12-4 to TRBJ2-1, with TRBD1 identical over 9 bases. CDR3 length: 14 residues. With V trimmed by 6 bases and J by 12 bases, 12 bases remained unmatched.

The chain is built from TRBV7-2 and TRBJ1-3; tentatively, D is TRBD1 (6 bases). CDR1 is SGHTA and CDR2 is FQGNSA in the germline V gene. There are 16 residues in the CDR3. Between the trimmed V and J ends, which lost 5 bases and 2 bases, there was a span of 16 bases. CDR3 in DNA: TGTGCCAGCAGCAAACCAGGGGTTCAGCCTGGAAACACCATATATTTT. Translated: CASSKPGVQPGNTIYF.

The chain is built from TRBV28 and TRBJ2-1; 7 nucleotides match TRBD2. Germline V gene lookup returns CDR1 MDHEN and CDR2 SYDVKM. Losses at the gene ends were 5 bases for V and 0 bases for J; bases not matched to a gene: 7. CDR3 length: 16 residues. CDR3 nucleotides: TGTGCCAGCAGTCAGATAGGGGACTACTCCTACAATGAGCAGTTCTTC. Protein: CASSQIGDYSYNEQFF.

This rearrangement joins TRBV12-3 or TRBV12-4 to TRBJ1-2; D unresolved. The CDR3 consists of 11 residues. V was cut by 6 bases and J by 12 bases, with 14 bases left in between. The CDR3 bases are TGTGCCAGCAGCCCCCAGATTCCTCACACCTTC. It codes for CASSPQIPHTF.